This is a list of T cell receptor beta chains from one sample in a study of CD8 T cells in Susac syndrome. Via MiXCR, TCRdb re-called the immunoSEQ multiplex PCR reads, giving one row per CDR3 protein. The repertoire has approximately 170,000 distinct CDR3 sequences, about 90% of them found once; the top ten carry more than 0.07%. Sequenced material: CD4+ T cells from PBMCs. These receptors were taken from a human donor in good health. Both conserved end residues are part of each CDR3. Fields, in order: D gene, J gene, clone size, V gene, CDR3 DNA, CDR3 protein. D genes are given only for firm matches. The size of a clone is reported for some rows only, either as once, few or many, or as a class for expanded clones.

d_gene: .
j_gene: TRBJ1-1
abundance: .
v_gene: TRBV20-1
CDR3nt: TGCAGCCTTCCCGGGCCGACAGCGCTTACTGAAGCTTTCTTT
CDR3aa: CSLPGPTALTEAFF

d_gene: .
j_gene: TRBJ1-2
abundance: .
v_gene: TRBV19
CDR3nt: TGTGCCAGTAGTATAGATGAGGGGCCAGTCTATGGCTACACCTTC
CDR3aa: CASSIDEGPVYGYTF

d_gene: .
j_gene: TRBJ1-3
abundance: .
v_gene: TRBV2
CDR3nt: TGTGCCAGTGGGCCGGCAGCTTACACCATATATTTT
CDR3aa: CASGPAAYTIYF

d_gene: TRBD1
j_gene: TRBJ2-7
abundance: .
v_gene: TRBV2
CDR3nt: TGTGCCAGCAGTGAAGCGCGGGCAGGGGGCCCGTACTTC
CDR3aa: CASSEARAGGPYF

d_gene: .
j_gene: TRBJ2-2
abundance: .
v_gene: TRBV2
CDR3nt: TGTGCCAGCAGTGTTGGCAGGGGAGTTGGGGAGCTGTTTTTT
CDR3aa: CASSVGRGVGELFF

d_gene: .
j_gene: TRBJ2-3
abundance: .
v_gene: TRBV20-1
CDR3nt: TGCAGTGCTAGAGGAGGGGGGGTGGATACGCAGTATTTT
CDR3aa: CSARGGGVDTQYF

d_gene: TRBD1
j_gene: TRBJ2-7
abundance: .
v_gene: TRBV6-5
CDR3nt: TGTGCCAGCAGTTACACGGTGGGACAGGGGAGAATATACGAGCAGTACTTC
CDR3aa: CASSYTVGQGRIYEQYF

d_gene: .
j_gene: TRBJ2-4
abundance: .
v_gene: TRBV6-1
CDR3nt: TGTGCCAGCAGTGAGATGGGCAGCAGGGGAGCCAAAAACATTCAGTACTTC
CDR3aa: CASSEMGSRGAKNIQYF

d_gene: .
j_gene: TRBJ2-7
abundance: .
v_gene: TRBV12-3/TRBV12-4
CDR3nt: TGTGCCAGCAGCAACAGGGAATCGGGCGAGCAGTACTTC
CDR3aa: CASSNRESGEQYF

d_gene: .
j_gene: TRBJ1-5
abundance: .
v_gene: TRBV20-1
CDR3nt: TGCAGTGCTTCCACAGGGACCAATCAGCCCCAGCATTTT
CDR3aa: CSASTGTNQPQHF

d_gene: TRBD1
j_gene: TRBJ2-5
abundance: .
v_gene: TRBV2
CDR3nt: TGCGCCAGCAGCGGACAGGGTGGAGAGACCCAGTACTTC
CDR3aa: CASSGQGGETQYF

d_gene: .
j_gene: TRBJ1-2
abundance: .
v_gene: TRBV30
CDR3nt: TGTGCCCAACCGGGGAGGCTGTATGGCTACACCTTC
CDR3aa: CAQPGRLYGYTF

d_gene: .
j_gene: TRBJ2-2
abundance: .
v_gene: TRBV29-1
CDR3nt: TGCAGCGTCGGACAAACTAACACCGGGGAGCTGTTTTTT
CDR3aa: CSVGQTNTGELFF

d_gene: .
j_gene: TRBJ2-7
abundance: .
v_gene: TRBV14
CDR3nt: TGTGCCAGCAGCCCCCCCCTAAGAGCTGGACACTACGAGCAGTACTTC
CDR3aa: CASSPPLRAGHYEQYF

d_gene: .
j_gene: TRBJ2-1
abundance: .
v_gene: TRBV14
CDR3nt: TGTGCCAGCAGCCAACTCGGGGCCTACAATGAGCAGTTCTTC
CDR3aa: CASSQLGAYNEQFF

d_gene: .
j_gene: TRBJ2-5
abundance: .
v_gene: TRBV3-1
CDR3nt: TGTGCCAGCAGCCAGACGGTTACCCAGTACTTC
CDR3aa: CASSQTVTQYF

d_gene: .
j_gene: TRBJ1-4
abundance: .
v_gene: TRBV2
CDR3nt: TGTGCCAGCAGTGAGTGGGAAAAACTGTTTTTT
CDR3aa: CASSEWEKLFF

d_gene: .
j_gene: TRBJ1-1
abundance: .
v_gene: TRBV6-5
CDR3nt: TGTGCCAGATTACAGGGGAACACTGAAGCTTTCTTT
CDR3aa: CARLQGNTEAFF

d_gene: .
j_gene: TRBJ1-2
abundance: .
v_gene: TRBV7-9
CDR3nt: TGTGCCAGCAGCTCGGAAAGCGACAACTATGGCTACACCTTC
CDR3aa: CASSSESDNYGYTF

d_gene: .
j_gene: TRBJ1-2
abundance: .
v_gene: TRBV9
CDR3nt: TGTGCCAGCAGCGTAGTGTCCAACTATGGCTACACCTTC
CDR3aa: CASSVVSNYGYTF

d_gene: TRBD2
j_gene: TRBJ2-3
abundance: .
v_gene: TRBV20-1
CDR3nt: TGCAGTGCCGTAGCGGGGGCCACAGATACGCAGTATTTT
CDR3aa: CSAVAGATDTQYF

d_gene: TRBD2
j_gene: TRBJ2-1
abundance: .
v_gene: TRBV6-4
CDR3nt: TGTGCCAGCAGTGACGCACTAGCGGGGGAAATGAATGAGCAGTTCTTC
CDR3aa: CASSDALAGEMNEQFF

d_gene: .
j_gene: TRBJ2-2
abundance: few
v_gene: TRBV6-5
CDR3nt: TGTGCCAGCGGCGGACCGAACACCGGGGAGCTGTTTTTT
CDR3aa: CASGGPNTGELFF

d_gene: .
j_gene: TRBJ2-2
abundance: .
v_gene: TRBV28
CDR3nt: TGTGCCAGCAGTCGCCCGGGTTGGAACGAGCTGTTTTTT
CDR3aa: CASSRPGWNELFF

d_gene: TRBD2
j_gene: TRBJ2-2
abundance: .
v_gene: TRBV24-1
CDR3nt: TGTGCCACCAGTGATTCGAGCGGGGCTAACACCGGGGAGCTGTTTTTT
CDR3aa: CATSDSSGANTGELFF

d_gene: TRBD2
j_gene: TRBJ2-7
abundance: .
v_gene: TRBV30
CDR3nt: TGTGCACAACCGGGCGATAGCGGGAGGGCGAACGAGCAGTACTTC
CDR3aa: CAQPGDSGRANEQYF

d_gene: TRBD1
j_gene: TRBJ2-5
abundance: .
v_gene: TRBV12-3/TRBV12-4
CDR3nt: TGTGCCAGCAGTTCCCCCCGGGACAGGGGTAGAGAGACCCAGTACTTC
CDR3aa: CASSSPRDRGRETQYF

d_gene: .
j_gene: TRBJ2-7
abundance: .
v_gene: TRBV7-9
CDR3nt: TGTGCCAGCAGCCTAGGCGAAGGGGCGGTCAAGCAGTACTTC
CDR3aa: CASSLGEGAVKQYF